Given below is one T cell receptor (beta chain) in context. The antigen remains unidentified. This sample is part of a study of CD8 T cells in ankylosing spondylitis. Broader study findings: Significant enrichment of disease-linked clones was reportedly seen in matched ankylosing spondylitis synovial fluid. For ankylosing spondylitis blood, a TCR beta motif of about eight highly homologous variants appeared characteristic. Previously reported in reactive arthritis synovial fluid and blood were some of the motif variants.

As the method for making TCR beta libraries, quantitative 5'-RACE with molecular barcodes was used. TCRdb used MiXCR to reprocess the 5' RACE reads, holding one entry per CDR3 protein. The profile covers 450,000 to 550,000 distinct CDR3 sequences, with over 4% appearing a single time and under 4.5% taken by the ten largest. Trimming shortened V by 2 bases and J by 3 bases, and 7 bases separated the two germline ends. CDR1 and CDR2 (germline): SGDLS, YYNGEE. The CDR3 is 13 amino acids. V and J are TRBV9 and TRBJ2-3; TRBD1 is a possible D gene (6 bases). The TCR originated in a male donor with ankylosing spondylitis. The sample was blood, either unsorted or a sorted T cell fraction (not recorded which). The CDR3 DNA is TGTGCCAGCAGCGTGCAGGGGACAGATACGCAGTATTTT. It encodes CASSVQGTDTQYF. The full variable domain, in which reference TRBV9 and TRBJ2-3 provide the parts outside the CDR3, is DSGVTQTPKHLITATGQRVTLRCSPRSGDLSVYWYQQSLDQGLQFLIQYYNGEERAKGNILERFSAQQFPDLHSELNLSSLELGDSALYFCASSVQGTDTQYFGPGTRLTVL.